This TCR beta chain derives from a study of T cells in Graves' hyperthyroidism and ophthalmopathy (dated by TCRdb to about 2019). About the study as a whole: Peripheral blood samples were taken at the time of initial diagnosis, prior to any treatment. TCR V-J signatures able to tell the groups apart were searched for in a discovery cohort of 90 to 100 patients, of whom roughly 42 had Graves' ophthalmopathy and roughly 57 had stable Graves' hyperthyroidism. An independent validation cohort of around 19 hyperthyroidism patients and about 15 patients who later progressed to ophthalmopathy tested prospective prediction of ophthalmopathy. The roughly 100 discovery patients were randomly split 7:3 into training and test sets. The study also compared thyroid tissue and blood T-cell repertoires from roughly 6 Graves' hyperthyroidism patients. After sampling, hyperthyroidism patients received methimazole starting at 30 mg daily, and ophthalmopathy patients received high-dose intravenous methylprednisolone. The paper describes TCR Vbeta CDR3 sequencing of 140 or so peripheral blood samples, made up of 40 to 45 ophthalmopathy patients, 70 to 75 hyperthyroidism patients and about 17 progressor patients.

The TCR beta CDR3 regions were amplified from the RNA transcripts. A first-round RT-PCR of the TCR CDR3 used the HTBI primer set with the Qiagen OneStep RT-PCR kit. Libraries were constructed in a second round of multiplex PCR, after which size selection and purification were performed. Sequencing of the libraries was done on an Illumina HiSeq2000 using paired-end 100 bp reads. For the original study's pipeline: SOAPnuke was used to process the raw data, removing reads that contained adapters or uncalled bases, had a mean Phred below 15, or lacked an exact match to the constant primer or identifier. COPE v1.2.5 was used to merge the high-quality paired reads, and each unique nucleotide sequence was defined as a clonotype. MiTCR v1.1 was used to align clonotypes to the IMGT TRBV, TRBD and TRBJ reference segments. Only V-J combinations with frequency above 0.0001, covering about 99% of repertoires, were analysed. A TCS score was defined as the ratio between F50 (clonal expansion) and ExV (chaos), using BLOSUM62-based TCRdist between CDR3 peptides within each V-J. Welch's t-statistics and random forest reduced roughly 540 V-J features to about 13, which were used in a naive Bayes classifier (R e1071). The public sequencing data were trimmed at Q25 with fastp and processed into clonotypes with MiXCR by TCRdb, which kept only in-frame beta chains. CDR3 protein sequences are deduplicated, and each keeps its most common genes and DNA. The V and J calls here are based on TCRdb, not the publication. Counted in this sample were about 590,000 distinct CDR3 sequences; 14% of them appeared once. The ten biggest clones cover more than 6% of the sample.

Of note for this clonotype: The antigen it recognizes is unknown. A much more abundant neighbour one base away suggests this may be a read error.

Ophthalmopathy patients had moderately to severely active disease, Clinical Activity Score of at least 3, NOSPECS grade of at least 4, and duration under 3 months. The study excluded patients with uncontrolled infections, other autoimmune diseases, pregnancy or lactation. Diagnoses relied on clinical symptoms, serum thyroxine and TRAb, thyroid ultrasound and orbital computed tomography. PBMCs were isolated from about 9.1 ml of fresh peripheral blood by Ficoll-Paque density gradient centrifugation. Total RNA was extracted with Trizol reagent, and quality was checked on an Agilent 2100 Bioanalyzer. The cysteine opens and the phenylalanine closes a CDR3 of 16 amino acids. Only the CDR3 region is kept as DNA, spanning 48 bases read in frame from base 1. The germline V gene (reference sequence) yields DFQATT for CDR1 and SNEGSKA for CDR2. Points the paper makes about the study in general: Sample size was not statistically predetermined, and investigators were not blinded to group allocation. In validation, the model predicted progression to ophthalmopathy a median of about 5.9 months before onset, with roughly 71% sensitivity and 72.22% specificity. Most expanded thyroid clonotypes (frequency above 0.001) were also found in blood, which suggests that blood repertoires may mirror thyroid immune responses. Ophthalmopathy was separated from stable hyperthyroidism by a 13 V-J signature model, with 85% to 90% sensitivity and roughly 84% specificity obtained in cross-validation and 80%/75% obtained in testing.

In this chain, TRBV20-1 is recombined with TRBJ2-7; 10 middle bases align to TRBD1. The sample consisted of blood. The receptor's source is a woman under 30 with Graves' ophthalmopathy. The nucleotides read TGCAGTGCTGGAGATGGAGGGTCGACAGGGGGCTGGGAGCAGTACTTC. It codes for CSAGDGGSTGGWEQYF.